The clone carrying this T cell receptor beta chain was seen a few times. The CDR3 length is 11 residues. Trimming took 3 bases from V and 12 from J, leaving 13 bases between them. CDR1 and CDR2 (germline): SGDLS, YYNGEE. Original processing methods: Amplified reference gene primers provided the basis for estimating nucleated cell counts. Method: immunoSEQ multiplex PCR; TCRdb's copy keeps in-frame clones and lacks some. V and J calls and clone size are copied from that table; D and trimming were computed from the DNA. Of about 94,000 clones listed, 80% to 85% are singletons. These data come from a study of blood T cell repertoires in COVID-19. Across the study: The United States, Italy and Spain provided the acute and convalescent COVID-19 samples. PBMCs, B-cell-depleted T cells, or T cells provided the cDNA or gDNA that made up the material.

Source material: peripheral blood. This clonotype originated in a man in his sixties with acute or convalescent COVID-19. This chain joins TRBV9 and TRBJ2-7, with D perhaps matching TRBD2 (6 bases). The CDR3 loop reads CASSGGQGLYF. In DNA, the CDR3 is TGTGCCAGCAGCGGAGGCCAGGGACTGTACTTC.